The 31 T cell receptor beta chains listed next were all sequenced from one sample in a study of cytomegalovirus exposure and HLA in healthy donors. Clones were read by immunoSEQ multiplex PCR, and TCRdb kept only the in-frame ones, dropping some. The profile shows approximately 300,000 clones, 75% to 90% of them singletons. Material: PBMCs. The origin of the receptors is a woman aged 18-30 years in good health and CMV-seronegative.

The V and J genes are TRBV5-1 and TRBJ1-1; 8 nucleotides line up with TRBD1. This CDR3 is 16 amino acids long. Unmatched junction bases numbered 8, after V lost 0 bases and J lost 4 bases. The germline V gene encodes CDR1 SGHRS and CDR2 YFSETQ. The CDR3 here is CASSLAHGQGGTEAFF. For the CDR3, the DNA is TGCGCCAGCAGCTTGGCCCACGGACAGGGCGGCACTGAAGCTTTCTTT.

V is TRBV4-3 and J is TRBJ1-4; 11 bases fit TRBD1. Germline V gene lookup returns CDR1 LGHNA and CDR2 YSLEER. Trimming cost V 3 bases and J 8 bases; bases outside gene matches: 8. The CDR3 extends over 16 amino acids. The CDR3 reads CASSQNGQGAGEKLFF. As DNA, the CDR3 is TGCGCCAGCAGCCAGAACGGACAGGGGGCTGGGGAAAAACTGTTTTTT.

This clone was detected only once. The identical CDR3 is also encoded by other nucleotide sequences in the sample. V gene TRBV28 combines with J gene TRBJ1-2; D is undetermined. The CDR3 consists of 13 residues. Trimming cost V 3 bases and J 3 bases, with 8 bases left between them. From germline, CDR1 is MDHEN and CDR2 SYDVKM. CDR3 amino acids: CASSFGTDYGYTF. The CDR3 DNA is TGTGCCAGCAGTTTTGGCACAGACTATGGCTACACCTTC.

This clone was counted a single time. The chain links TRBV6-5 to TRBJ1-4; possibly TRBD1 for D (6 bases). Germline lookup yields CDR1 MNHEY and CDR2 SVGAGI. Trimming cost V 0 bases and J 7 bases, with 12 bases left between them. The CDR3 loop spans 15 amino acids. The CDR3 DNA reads TGTGCCAGCAGTTACTCAGGACAGACGGGTGAAAAACTGTTTTTT. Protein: CASSYSGQTGEKLFF.

CDR3 DNA sequence: TGTGCCACCAGCTTGGATAGCGGTTCCTACAATGAGCAGTTCTTC. Its protein is CATSLDSGSYNEQFF. This rearrangement joins TRBV15 to TRBJ2-1, with a tentative D call TRBD2 (6 bases). CDR3 length equals 15 residues. Trimming took 5 bases from V and 1 from J, leaving 12 bases between them. Germline CDR1 LNHNV, CDR2 YYDKDF (reference sequence).

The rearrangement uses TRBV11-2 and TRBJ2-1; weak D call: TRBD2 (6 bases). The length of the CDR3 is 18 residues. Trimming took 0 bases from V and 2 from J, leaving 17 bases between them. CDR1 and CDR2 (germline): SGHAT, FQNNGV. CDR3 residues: CASSLEGAGGTPYNEQFF. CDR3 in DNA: TGTGCCAGCAGCTTAGAGGGCGCGGGCGGGACCCCCTACAATGAGCAGTTCTTC. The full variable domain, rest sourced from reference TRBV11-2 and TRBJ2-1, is EAGVAQSPRYKIIEKRQSVAFWCNPISGHATLYWYQQILGQGPKLLIQFQNNGVVDDSQLPKDRFSAERLKGVDSTLKIQPAKLEDSAVYLCASSLEGAGGTPYNEQFFGPGTRLTVL.

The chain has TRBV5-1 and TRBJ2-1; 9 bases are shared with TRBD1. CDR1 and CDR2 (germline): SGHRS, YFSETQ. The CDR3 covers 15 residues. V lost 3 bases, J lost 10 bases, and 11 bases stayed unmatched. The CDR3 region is CASSSRDRAPREQFF. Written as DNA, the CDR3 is TGCGCCAGCAGCTCCCGGGACAGGGCGCCCCGGGAGCAGTTCTTC.

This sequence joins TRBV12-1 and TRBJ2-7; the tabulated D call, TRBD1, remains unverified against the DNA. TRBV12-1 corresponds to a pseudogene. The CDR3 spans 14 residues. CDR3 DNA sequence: TGTGCCAGCAGCTTTGGGGGCTTTTCGGGTGTGCAGTACTTC. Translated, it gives CASSFGGFSGVQYF.

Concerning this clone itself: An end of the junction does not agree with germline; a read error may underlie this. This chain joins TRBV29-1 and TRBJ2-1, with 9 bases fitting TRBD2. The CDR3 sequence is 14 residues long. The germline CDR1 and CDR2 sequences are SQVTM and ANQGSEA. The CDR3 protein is CSVEGHGLAREQFF. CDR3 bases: TGCAGCGTGGAAGGGCACGGACTAGCGCGTGAGCAGTTCTTC.

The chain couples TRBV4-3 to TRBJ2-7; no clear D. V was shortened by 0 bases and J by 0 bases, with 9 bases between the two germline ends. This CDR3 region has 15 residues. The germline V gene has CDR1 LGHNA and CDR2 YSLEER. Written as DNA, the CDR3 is TGCGCCAGCAGCCAAGATGACGGCGGCTCCTACGAGCAGTACTTC. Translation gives CASSQDDGGSYEQYF.

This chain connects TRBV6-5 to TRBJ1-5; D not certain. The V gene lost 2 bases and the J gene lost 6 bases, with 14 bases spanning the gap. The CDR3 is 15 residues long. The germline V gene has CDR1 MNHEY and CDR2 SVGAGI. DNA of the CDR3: TGTGCCAGCAGTTACGGACGGGGAGTGAGTCAGCCCCAGCATTTT. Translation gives CASSYGRGVSQPQHF.

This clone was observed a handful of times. DNA for the CDR3: TGTGCCAGCAGTCCGCAGACCTACGAGCAGTACTTC. Its translation is CASSPQTYEQYF. V is TRBV7-9 and J is TRBJ2-7; no clear D gene. V lost 6 bases to trimming and J lost 2 bases, with 8 bases between them. Germline V gene data show CDR1 as SEHNR and CDR2 as FQNEAQ (reference sequence). The length of the CDR3 is 12 residues.

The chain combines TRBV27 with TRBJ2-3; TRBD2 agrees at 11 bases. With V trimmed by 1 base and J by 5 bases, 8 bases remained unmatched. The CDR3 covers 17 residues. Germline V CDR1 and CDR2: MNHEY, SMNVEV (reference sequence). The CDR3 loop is CASSLYPTSGMGDTQYF. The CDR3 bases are TGTGCCAGCAGTTTATACCCGACTAGCGGGATGGGAGATACGCAGTATTTT.

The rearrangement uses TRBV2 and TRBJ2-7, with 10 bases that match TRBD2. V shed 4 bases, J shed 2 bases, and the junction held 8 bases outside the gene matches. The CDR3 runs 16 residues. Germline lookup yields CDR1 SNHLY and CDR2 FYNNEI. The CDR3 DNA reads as TGTGCCAGCAGTGTCGGGGCTAGCGGGAGTCCCTACGAGCAGTACTTC. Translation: CASSVGASGSPYEQYF.

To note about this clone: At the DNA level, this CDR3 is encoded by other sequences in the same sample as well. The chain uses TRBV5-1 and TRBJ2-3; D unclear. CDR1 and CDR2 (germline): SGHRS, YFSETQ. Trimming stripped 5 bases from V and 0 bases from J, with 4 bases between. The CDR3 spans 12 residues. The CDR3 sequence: CASSTSTDTQYF. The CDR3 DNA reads TGCGCCAGCAGTACTAGCACAGATACGCAGTATTTT.

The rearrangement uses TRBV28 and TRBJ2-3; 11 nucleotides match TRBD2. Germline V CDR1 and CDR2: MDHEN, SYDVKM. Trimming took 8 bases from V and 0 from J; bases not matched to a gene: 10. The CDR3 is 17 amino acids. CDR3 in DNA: TGTGCCAGCTCCCGGACTAGCGGGTGGGGAAGCACAGATACGCAGTATTTT. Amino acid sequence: CASSRTSGWGSTDTQYF.

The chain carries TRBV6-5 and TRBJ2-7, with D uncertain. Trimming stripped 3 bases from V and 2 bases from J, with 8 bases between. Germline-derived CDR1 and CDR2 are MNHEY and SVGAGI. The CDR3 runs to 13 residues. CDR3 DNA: TGTGCCAGCAGTTATACCTACCCCTACGAGCAGTACTTC. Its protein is CASSYTYPYEQYF.

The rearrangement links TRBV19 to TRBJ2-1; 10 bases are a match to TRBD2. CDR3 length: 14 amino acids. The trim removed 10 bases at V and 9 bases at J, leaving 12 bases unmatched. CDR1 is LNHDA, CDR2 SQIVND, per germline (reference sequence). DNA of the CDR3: TGTGCCACCAGAGACCAGCGGGAGGGGGGTGAGCAGTTCTTC. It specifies CATRDQREGGEQFF. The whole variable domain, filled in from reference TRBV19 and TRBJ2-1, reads DGGITQSPKYLFRKEGQNVTLSCEQNLNHDAMYWYRQDPGQGLRLIYYSQIVNDFQKGDIAEGYSVSREKKESFPLTVTSAQKNPTAFYLCATRDQREGGEQFFGPGTRLTVL.

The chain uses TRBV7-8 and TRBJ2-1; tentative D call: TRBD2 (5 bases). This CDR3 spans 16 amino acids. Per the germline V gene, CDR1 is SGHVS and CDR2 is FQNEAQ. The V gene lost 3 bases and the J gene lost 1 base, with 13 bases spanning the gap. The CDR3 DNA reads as TGTGCCAGCAGCTTCGATCTGGGAGTTTCCTACAATGAGCAGTTCTTC. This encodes CASSFDLGVSYNEQFF.

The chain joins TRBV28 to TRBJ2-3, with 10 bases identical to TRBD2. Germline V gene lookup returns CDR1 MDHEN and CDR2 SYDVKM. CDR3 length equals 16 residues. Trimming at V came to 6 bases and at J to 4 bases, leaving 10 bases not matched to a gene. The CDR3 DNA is TGTGCCAGCAGAGACCCTAGCGGGAGTAGTGCAGATACGCAGTATTTT. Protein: CASRDPSGSSADTQYF.

The CDR3: CASSRDRGAYEQYF. The CDR3 region has the DNA TGTGCCAGCAGTCGGGACAGGGGTGCCTACGAGCAGTACTTC. V gene TRBV2 combines with J gene TRBJ2-7; 10 bases are a match to TRBD1. This CDR3 comprises 14 residues. Germline V gene sequence: CDR1 SNHLY, CDR2 FYNNEI. The junction had 3 bases not matched to a gene; V was cut back by 5 bases and J by 2 bases.

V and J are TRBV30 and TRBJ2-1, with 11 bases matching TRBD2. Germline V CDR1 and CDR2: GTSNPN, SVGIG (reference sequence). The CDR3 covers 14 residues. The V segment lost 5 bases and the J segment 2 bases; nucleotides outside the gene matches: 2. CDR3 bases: TGTGCCTGGCGACTAGCGGGAACCTACAATGAGCAGTTCTTC. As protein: CAWRLAGTYNEQFF.

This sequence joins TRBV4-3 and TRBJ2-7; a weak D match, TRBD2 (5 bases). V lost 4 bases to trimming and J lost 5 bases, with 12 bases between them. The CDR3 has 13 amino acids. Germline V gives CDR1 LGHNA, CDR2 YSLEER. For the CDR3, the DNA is TGCGCCAGCAGCCCTATCCCCGGGGACGAGCAGTACTTC. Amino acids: CASSPIPGDEQYF.

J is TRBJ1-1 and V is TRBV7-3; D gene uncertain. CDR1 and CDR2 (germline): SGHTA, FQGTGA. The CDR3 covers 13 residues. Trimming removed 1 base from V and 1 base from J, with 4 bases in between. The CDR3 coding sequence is TGTGCCAGCAGCTTAAACGGGAACACTGAAGCTTTCTTT. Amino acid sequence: CASSLNGNTEAFF.

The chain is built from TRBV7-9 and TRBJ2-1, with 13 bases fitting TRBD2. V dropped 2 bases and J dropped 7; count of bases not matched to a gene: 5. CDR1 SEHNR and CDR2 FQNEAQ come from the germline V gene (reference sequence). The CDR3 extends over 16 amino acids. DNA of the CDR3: TGTGCCAGCAGCTTACAGGGACTAGCGGGACTAAATGAGCAGTTCTTC. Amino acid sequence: CASSLQGLAGLNEQFF.

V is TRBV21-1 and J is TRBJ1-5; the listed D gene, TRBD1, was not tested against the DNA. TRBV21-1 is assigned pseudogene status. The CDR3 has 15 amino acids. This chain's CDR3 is CASSKERGLNQPQHF. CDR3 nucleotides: TGTGCCAGCAGCAAAGAGAGGGGGTTGAATCAGCCCCAGCATTTT.

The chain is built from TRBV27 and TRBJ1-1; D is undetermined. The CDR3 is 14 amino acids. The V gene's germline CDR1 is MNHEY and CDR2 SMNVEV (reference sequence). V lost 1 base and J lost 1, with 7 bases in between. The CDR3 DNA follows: TGTGCCAGCAGTTTATTCAGACAGAACACTGAAGCTTTCTTT. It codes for CASSLFRQNTEAFF.

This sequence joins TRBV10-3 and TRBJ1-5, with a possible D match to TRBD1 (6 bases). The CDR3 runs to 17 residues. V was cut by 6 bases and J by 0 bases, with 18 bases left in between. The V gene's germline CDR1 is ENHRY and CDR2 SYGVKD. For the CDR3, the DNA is TGTGCCATCAGGGCCGGGGGGGCTTCGGATAGCAATCAGCCCCAGCATTTT. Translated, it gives CAIRAGGASDSNQPQHF.

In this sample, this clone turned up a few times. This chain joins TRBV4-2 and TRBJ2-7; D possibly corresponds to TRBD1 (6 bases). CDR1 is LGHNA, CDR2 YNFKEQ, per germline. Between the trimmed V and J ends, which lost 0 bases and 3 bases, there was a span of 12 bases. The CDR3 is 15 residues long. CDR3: CASSQDGDRIYEQYF. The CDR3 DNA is TGTGCCAGCAGCCAAGATGGAGACAGGATCTACGAGCAGTACTTC.

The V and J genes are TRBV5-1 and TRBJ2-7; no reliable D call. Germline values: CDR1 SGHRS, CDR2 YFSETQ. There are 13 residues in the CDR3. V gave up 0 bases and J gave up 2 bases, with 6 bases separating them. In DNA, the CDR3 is TGCGCCAGCAGCTTGGACGCTACCTACGAGCAGTACTTC. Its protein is CASSLDATYEQYF.

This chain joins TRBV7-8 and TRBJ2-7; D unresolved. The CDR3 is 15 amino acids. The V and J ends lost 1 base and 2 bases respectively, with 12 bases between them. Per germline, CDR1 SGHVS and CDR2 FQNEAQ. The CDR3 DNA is TGTGCCAGCAGCTTAGTACTCGGCGGAACCTACGAGCAGTACTTC. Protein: CASSLVLGGTYEQYF.